The sequence of this T cell receptor beta chain was determined in a study of cytomegalovirus exposure and HLA in healthy donors. Study summary: About 180 million T cells yielded 117 million unique TCR beta sequences in earlier analysis. Study-wide results and caveats: Altogether, 150 to 200 TCR beta chains were recorded as cytomegalovirus-associated. Of the V segments, some could not be distinguished, including TRBV6-2 and TRBV6-3, and were excluded. Most subjects' HLA-A and HLA-B alleles were reportedly predicted from TCR beta sequences.

Germline CDR1 is SNHLY and CDR2 is FYNNEI. The CDR3 runs to 13 residues. Trimming removed 1 base at V and 13 bases at J, with 16 bases between. This clone has just a few counts. Its specificity is unknown. Vbeta (60) and Jbeta (13) primers were used in the PCR. Sequenced by immunoSEQ multiplex PCR; TCRdb stores in-frame clones only, minus some. This sample carries about 160,000 clones, over 70% of them seen once, and the ten largest clones take about 2.7%. The chain couples TRBV2 to TRBJ1-1, with no clear D. Sequencing was carried out using PBMCs. This clonotype was obtained from a woman in her forties or fifties in good health and CMV-seropositive. The CDR3 DNA follows: TGTGCCAGCAGTGAAGATGTTTTAGGAGGTGTTTTCTTT. Protein product: CASSEDVLGGVFF. Complete variable domain (other parts from reference TRBV2 and TRBJ1-1): EPEVTQTPSHQVTQMGQEVILRCVPISNHLYFYWYRQILGQKVEFLVSFYNNEISEKSEIFDDQFSVERPDGSNFTLKIRSTKLEDSAMYFCASSEDVLGGVFFGQGTRLTVV.